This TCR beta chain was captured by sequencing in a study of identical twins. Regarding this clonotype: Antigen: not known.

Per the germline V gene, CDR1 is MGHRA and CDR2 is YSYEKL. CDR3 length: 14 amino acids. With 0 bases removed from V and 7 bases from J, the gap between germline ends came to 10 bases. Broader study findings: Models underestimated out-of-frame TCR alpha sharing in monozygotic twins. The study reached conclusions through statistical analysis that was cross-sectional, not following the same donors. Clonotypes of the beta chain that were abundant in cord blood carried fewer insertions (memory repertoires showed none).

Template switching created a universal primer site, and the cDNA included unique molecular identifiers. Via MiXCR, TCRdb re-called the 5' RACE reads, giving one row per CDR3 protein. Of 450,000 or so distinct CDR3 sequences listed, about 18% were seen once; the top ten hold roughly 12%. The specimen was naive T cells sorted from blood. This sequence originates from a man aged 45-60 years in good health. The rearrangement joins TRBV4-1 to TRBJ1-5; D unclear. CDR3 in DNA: TGCGCCAGCAGCCAAGATCTTCGGAGGCAGCCCCAGCATTTT. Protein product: CASSQDLRRQPQHF.